What follows are 11 T cell receptor beta chains derived from one specimen sequenced in a study of cytotoxic CD8 clonotypes in ibrutinib-treated CLL. TCRdb keeps only in-frame clones here, not all; method: immunoSEQ multiplex PCR. Of around 250,000 clones in the sample, around 70% were seen once. The input for sequencing was PBMCs, taken after 24 months of ibrutinib treatment. The source of these receptors is a human donor with chronic lymphocytic leukemia.

This clone was recorded only once. The chain combines TRBV5-1 with TRBJ2-5; 8 nucleotides match TRBD1. Germline CDR1 is SGHRS and CDR2 is YFSETQ. There are 15 residues in the CDR3. The V and J ends lost 4 bases and 5 bases, in that order; junction bases with no gene match: 10. The CDR3 sequence: CASSNDDRGEETQYF. The CDR3 nucleotides are TGCGCCAGCAGCAACGACGACAGGGGCGAGGAGACCCAGTACTTC. The complete variable domain, with remaining parts taken from reference TRBV5-1 and TRBJ2-5, reads KAGVTQTPRYLIKTRGQQVTLSCSPISGHRSVSWYQQTPGQGLQFLFEYFSETQRNKGNFPGRFSGRQFSNSRSEMNVSTLELGDSALYLCASSNDDRGEETQYFGPGTRLLVL.

J is TRBJ2-1 and V is TRBV4-2; D is unclear. The CDR3 consists of 11 residues. V lost 6 bases and J lost 5, with 5 bases in between. Looked up from germline, CDR1 is LGHNA and CDR2 is YNFKEQ. This CDR3 is CASRSDNEQFF. The CDR3 bases are TGTGCCAGCAGATCTGACAATGAGCAGTTCTTC.

In this sample, this clone turned up once. The same CDR3 also results from other DNA sequences found in this sample. The genes are TRBV7-9 and TRBJ2-1, with 8 bases aligning to TRBD2. V trimming: 2 bases; J trimming: 4 bases; junction bases outside the gene matches: 4. The CDR3 extends over 15 amino acids. The germline CDR1 and CDR2 sequences are SEHNR and FQNEAQ (reference sequence). The DNA for the CDR3 is TGTGCCAGCAGCTTAACTAGCGGTCTTTACAATGAGCAGTTCTTC. Translated, it gives CASSLTSGLYNEQFF. Together with reference TRBV7-9 and TRBJ2-1, the CDR3 gives the full variable domain: DTGVSQNPRHKITKRGQNVTFRCDPISEHNRLYWYRQTLGQGPEFLTYFQNEAQLEKSRLLSDRFSAERPKGSFSTLEIQRTEQGDSAMYLCASSLTSGLYNEQFFGPGTRLTVL.

A single count supports this clone. The rearrangement links TRBV20-1 to TRBJ2-3; the D is unclear. Germline CDR1 and CDR2: DFQATT and SNEGSKA (reference sequence). This CDR3 comprises 11 residues. The CDR3 region has the DNA TGCAGCCTCCGACGCACAGATACGCAGTATTTT. Amino acids: CSLRRTDTQYF.

The chain carries TRBV15 and TRBJ2-1; D remains ambiguous. With 5 bases removed from V and 6 bases from J, the gap between germline ends came to 14 bases. Germline V gene lookup returns CDR1 LNHNV and CDR2 YYDKDF (reference sequence). This CDR3 comprises 14 residues. The CDR3 coding sequence is TGTGCCACCAGCGGTAGCCCCGGTGTCAATGAGCAGTTCTTC. Protein sequence: CATSGSPGVNEQFF.

This clone occurred once. This rearrangement joins TRBV29-1 to TRBJ2-6; D is unclear. Germline CDR1 is SQVTM and CDR2 is ANQGSEA. The CDR3 loop spans 14 amino acids. The V and J ends lost 6 bases and 0 bases respectively, with 9 bases between them. The CDR3 DNA reads TGCAGCGTGCGAATTAGCTCTGGGGCCAACGTCCTGACTTTC. It is translated as CSVRISSGANVLTF.

The chain combines TRBV11-3 with TRBJ1-2; no clear D gene. Germline CDR1 reads SGHNT; CDR2 reads YENEEA. Trimming removed 2 bases at V and 0 bases at J, with 7 bases between. The CDR3 extends over 14 amino acids. CDR3 amino acids: CASSLLGPNYGYTF. In DNA form, the CDR3 reads TGTGCCAGCAGCTTATTGGGTCCTAACTATGGCTACACCTTC. Supplemented by reference TRBV11-3 and TRBJ1-2, the full variable domain reads EAGVVQSPRYKIIEKKQPVAFWCNPISGHNTLYWYLQNLGQGPELLIRYENEEAVDDSQLPKDRFSAERLKGVDSTLKIQPAELGDSAVYLCASSLLGPNYGYTFGSGTRLTVV.

The V gene is TRBV5-1, the J gene TRBJ2-5, with D hard to call. The CDR3 covers 13 residues. The V end lost 0 bases, the J end lost 5 bases, and 8 bases lay between the germline ends. CDR1 and CDR2 from the germline V gene are SGHRS and YFSETQ. The chain's CDR3 is CASSLGGLETQYF. The CDR3 DNA sequence: TGCGCCAGCAGCTTGGGAGGTTTGGAGACCCAGTACTTC.

This chain connects TRBV9 to TRBJ1-2; 9 bases line up with TRBD1. This CDR3 spans 13 amino acids. CDR1 and CDR2 (germline): SGDLS, YYNGEE. V was pared by 3 bases and J by 4 bases, with 1 base of the junction left unmatched. DNA of the CDR3: TGTGCCAGCAGCGGACAGGGGGGCTATGGCTACACCTTC. Its protein product is CASSGQGGYGYTF.

The V call is TRBV28, the J call TRBJ2-3; 7 nucleotides align to TRBD1. Germline CDR1 MDHEN, CDR2 SYDVKM. Trimming cost V 4 bases and J 0 bases; bases outside gene matches: 1. This CDR3 is built from 14 residues. CDR3 sequence reads: CASSSGQSTDTQYF. The CDR3 bases are TGTGCCAGCAGTTCGGGACAGAGCACAGATACGCAGTATTTT.

There are a few counts of this clone. The chain combines TRBV7-6 with TRBJ1-2; D is uncertain. The CDR3 runs 15 residues. The V end was cut by 1 base, the J end by 4 bases, with 13 bases between. Germline V gives CDR1 SGHVS, CDR2 FNYEAQ. CDR3 coding DNA: TGTGCCAGCAGCTTAGGGCAGGAGGAGACCTATGGCTACACCTTC. Its protein product is CASSLGQEETYGYTF.